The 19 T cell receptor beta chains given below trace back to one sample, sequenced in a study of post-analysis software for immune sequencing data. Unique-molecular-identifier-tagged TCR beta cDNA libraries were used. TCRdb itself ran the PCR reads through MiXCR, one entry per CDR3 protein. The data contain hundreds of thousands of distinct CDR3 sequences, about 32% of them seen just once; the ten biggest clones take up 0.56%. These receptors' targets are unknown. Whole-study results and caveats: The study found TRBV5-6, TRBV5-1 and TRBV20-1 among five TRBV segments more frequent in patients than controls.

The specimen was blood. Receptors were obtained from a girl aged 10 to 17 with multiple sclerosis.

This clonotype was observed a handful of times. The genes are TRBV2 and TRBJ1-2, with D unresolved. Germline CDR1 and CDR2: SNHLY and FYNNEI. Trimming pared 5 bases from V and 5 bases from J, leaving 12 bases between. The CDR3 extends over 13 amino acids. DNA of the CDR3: TGTGCCAGCAGTCCGCAGAGCCCGTATGGCTACACCTTC. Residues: CASSPQSPYGYTF.

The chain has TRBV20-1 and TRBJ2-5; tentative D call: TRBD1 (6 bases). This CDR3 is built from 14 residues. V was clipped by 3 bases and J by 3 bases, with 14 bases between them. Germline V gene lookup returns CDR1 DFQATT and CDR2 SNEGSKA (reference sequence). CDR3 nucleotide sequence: TGCAGTGCTAGCGGTCGGGCAGGGGAAGAGACCCAGTACTTC. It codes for CSASGRAGEETQYF.

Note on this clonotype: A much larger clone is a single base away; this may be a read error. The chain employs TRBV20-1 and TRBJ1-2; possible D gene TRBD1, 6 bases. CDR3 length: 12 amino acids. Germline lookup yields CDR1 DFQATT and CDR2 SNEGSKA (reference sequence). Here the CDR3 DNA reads TGCAATGCTAGGCGGACAGCTTATGGCTACACCTTC. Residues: CNARRTAYGYTF.

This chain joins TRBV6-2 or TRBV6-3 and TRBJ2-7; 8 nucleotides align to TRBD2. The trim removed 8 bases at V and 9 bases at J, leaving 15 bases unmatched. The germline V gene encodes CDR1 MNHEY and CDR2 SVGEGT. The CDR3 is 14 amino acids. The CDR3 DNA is TGTGCCAGCGGAGGAAGCGGGAGCAGGTCATCGCAGTACTTC. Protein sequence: CASGGSGSRSSQYF.

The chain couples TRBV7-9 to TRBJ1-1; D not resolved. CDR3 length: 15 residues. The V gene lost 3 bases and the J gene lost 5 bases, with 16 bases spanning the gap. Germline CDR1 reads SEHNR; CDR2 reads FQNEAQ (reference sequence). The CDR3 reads CASSFRPGVETEAFF. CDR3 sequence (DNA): TGTGCCAGCAGCTTCAGGCCTGGGGTAGAGACTGAAGCTTTCTTT. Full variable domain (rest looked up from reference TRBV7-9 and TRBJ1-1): DTGVSQNPRHKITKRGQNVTFRCDPISEHNRLYWYRQTLGQGPEFLTYFQNEAQLEKSRLLSDRFSAERPKGSFSTLEIQRTEQGDSAMYLCASSFRPGVETEAFFGQGTRLTVV.

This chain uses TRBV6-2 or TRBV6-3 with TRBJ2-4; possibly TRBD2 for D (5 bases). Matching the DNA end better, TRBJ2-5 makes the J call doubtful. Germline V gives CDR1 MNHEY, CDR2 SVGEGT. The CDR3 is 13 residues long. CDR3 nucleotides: TGTGCCAGCAGCCCGGACTTTGGAGAGACCCAGTACTTC. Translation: CASSPDFGETQYF.

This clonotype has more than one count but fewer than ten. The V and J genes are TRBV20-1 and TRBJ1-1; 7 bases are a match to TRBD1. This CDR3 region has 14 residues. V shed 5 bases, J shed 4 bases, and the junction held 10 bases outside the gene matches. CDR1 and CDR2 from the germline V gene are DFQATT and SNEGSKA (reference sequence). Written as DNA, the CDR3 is TGCAGTGCTCCCCGGACAGGATGGGCCACTGAAGCTTTCTTT. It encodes CSAPRTGWATEAFF.

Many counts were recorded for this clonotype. DNA for the CDR3: TGCAGCGTGACTAGCGGGAGGCTGTCCCAGTACTTC. It specifies CSVTSGRLSQYF. The chain uses TRBV29-1 and TRBJ2-5; 13 bases match TRBD2. The CDR3 has 12 amino acids. The germline V gene has CDR1 SQVTM and CDR2 ANQGSEA. J gave up 9 bases and V 6 bases, and 4 bases lay outside the gene matches. The full variable domain, in which reference TRBV29-1 and TRBJ2-5 provide the parts outside the CDR3, is SAVISQKPSRDICQRGTSLTIQCQVDSQVTMMFWYRQQPGQSLTLIATANQGSEATYESGFVIDKFPISRPNLTFSTLTVSNMSPEDSSIYLCSVTSGRLSQYFGPGTRLLVL.

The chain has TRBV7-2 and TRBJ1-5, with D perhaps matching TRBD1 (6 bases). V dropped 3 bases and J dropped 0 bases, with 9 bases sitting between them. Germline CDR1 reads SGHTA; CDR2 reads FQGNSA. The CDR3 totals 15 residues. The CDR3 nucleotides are TGTGCCAGCAGCTTTCTAGGGGGTAGCAATCAGCCCCAGCATTTT. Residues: CASSFLGGSNQPQHF.

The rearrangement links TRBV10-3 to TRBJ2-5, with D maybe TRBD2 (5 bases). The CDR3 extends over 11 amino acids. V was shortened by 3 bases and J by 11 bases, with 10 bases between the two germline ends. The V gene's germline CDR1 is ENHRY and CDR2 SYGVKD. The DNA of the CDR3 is TGTGCCATCAGTGAAGGAACTAGACAGTACTTC. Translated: CAISEGTRQYF.

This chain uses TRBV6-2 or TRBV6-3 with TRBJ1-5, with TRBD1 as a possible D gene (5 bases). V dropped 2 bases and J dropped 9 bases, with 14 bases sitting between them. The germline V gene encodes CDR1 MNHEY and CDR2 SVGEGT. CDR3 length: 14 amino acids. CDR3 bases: TGTGCCAGCAGTTACGGGACTCCTTGGAGGCCCCAGCATTTT. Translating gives CASSYGTPWRPQHF.

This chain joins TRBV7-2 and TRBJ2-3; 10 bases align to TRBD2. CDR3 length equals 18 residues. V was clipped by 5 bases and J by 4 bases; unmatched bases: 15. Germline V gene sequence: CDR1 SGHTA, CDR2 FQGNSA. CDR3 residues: CASSRGTASGSFADTQYF. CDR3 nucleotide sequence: TGTGCCAGCAGCCGGGGGACGGCTAGCGGGAGTTTCGCAGATACGCAGTATTTT.

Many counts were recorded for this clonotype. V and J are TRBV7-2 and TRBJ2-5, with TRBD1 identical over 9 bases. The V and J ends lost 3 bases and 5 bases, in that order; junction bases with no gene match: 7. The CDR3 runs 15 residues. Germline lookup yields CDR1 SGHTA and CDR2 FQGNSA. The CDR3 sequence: CASSLSGQGMETQYF. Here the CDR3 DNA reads TGTGCCAGCAGCTTGTCCGGACAGGGGATGGAGACCCAGTACTTC.

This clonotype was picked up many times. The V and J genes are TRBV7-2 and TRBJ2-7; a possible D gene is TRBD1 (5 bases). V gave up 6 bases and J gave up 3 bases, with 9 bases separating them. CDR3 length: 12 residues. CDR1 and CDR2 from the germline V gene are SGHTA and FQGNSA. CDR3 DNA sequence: TGTGCCAGCAGTCCAGGGTTCTACGAGCAGTACTTC. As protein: CASSPGFYEQYF.

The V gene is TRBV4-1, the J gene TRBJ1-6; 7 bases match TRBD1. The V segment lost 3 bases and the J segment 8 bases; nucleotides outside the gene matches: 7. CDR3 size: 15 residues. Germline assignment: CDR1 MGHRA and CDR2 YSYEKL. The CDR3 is CASSQEQGRHSPLHF. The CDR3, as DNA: TGCGCCAGCAGCCAGGAACAGGGGAGGCATTCACCCCTCCACTTT.

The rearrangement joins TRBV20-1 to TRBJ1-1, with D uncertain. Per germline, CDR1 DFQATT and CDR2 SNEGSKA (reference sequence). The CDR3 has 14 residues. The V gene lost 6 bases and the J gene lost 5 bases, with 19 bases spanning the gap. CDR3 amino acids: CSATSGGIRTEAFF. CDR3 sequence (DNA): TGCAGTGCCACATCGGGTGGAATAAGGACTGAAGCTTTCTTT.

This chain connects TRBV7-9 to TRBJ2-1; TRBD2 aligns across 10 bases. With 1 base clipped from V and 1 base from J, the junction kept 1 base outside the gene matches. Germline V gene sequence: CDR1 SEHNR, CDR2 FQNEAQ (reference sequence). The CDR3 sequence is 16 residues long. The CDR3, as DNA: TGTGCCAGCAGCTTAGAACTAGCGGGGTCCTACAATGAGCAGTTCTTC. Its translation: CASSLELAGSYNEQFF.

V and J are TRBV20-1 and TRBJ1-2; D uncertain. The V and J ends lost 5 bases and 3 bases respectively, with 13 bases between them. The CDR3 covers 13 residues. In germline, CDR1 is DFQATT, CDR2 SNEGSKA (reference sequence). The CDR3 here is CSALRGADYGYTF. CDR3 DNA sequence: TGCAGTGCTCTTCGGGGAGCTGACTATGGCTACACCTTC.

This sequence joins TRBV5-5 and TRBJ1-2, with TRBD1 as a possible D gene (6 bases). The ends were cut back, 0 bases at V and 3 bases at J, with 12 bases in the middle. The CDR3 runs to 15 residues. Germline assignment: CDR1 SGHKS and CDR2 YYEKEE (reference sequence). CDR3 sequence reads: CASSLAQGHDYGYTF. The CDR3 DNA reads TGTGCCAGCAGCTTGGCCCAGGGACACGACTATGGCTACACCTTC. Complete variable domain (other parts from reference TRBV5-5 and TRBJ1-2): DAGVTQSPTHLIKTRGQQVTLRCSPISGHKSVSWYQQVLGQGPQFIFQYYEKEERGRGNFPDRFSARQFPNYSSELNVNALLLGDSALYLCASSLAQGHDYGYTFGSGTRLTVV.